The next 29 T cell receptor beta chains were all read from a single sample in a study of T cells in tuberculosis. Method: immunoSEQ multiplex PCR; TCRdb's copy keeps in-frame clones and lacks some. The table shows about 30,000 clones, with nearly 97% occurring only once. The sample comprised PBMCs. The source is a donor aged 10 to 29 with latent tuberculosis or without tuberculosis infection.

This clone was seen more than once but under ten times. The chain joins TRBV6-1 to TRBJ2-7; D unresolved. Germline V gene data show CDR1 as MNHNS and CDR2 as SASEGT. CDR3 length equals 13 residues. The germline V and J ends were trimmed by 5 bases and 4 bases, with 12 bases remaining between them. The CDR3 reads CASSSVGAYEQYF. In nucleotides, the CDR3 is TGTGCCAGCAGTTCGGTAGGAGCTTACGAGCAGTACTTC.

The rearrangement joins TRBV28 to TRBJ2-1; TRBD1 aligns across 7 bases. The CDR3 has 12 amino acids. Germline CDR1 reads MDHEN; CDR2 reads SYDVKM. J gave up 9 bases and V 6 bases, and 5 bases lay outside the gene matches. CDR3 nucleotide sequence: TGTGCCAGCAGCCCCGACAGGGTTGAGCAGTTCTTC. The encoded protein is CASSPDRVEQFF.

This chain uses TRBV28 with TRBJ1-5; 9 positions agree with TRBD1. CDR3 length: 15 amino acids. Germline-derived CDR1 and CDR2 are MDHEN and SYDVKM. The V gene end was trimmed by 4 bases and the J gene end by 2 bases; junction bases not matched to a gene: 3. The CDR3, as DNA: TGTGCCAGCAGTTGGACAGGGGTTGGCAATCAGCCCCAGCATTTT. Amino acids: CASSWTGVGNQPQHF. Based on the CDR3 plus reference TRBV28 and TRBJ1-5, the full variable domain is DVKVTQSSRYLVKRTGEKVFLECVQDMDHENMFWYRQDPGLGLRLIYFSYDVKMKEKGDIPEGYSVSREKKERFSLILESASTNQTSMYLCASSWTGVGNQPQHFGDGTRLSIL.

The chain employs TRBV18 and TRBJ1-5, with D hard to call. This CDR3 spans 12 amino acids. The ends were cut back, 3 bases at V and 3 bases at J, with 3 bases in the middle. CDR1 is KGHSH and CDR2 is LQKENI in the germline V gene. The CDR3 DNA is TGTGCCAGCTCACCCTACAATCAGCCCCAGCATTTT. Translated: CASSPYNQPQHF.

The chain links TRBV5-1 to TRBJ2-7, with D maybe TRBD1 (5 bases). The CDR3 length is 15 residues. V lost 3 bases to trimming and J lost 5 bases, with 18 bases between them. The V gene's germline CDR1 is SGHRS and CDR2 YFSETQ. CDR3 residues: CASSSPRTHSNEQYF. In nucleotides, the CDR3 is TGCGCCAGCAGCTCCCCGAGGACACACTCGAACGAGCAGTACTTC. The full variable domain, in which reference TRBV5-1 and TRBJ2-7 provide the parts outside the CDR3, is KAGVTQTPRYLIKTRGQQVTLSCSPISGHRSVSWYQQTPGQGLQFLFEYFSETQRNKGNFPGRFSGRQFSNSRSEMNVSTLELGDSALYLCASSSPRTHSNEQYFGPGTRLTVT.

The V and J genes are TRBV28 and TRBJ2-3, with D tentatively TRBD2 (6 bases). V lost 11 bases and J 2 bases, leaving 14 bases between the germline ends. The CDR3 extends over 13 amino acids. Germline CDR1 and CDR2: MDHEN and SYDVKM. The CDR3 sequence is CACWRGITDTQYF. For the CDR3, the DNA is TGTGCCTGCTGGCGGGGAATCACAGATACGCAGTATTTT.

The V call is TRBV7-8, the J call TRBJ2-7, with TRBD2 identical over 10 bases. The CDR3 has 14 amino acids. Germline lookup yields CDR1 SGHVS and CDR2 FQNEAQ. J gave up 5 bases and V 2 bases, and 3 bases lay outside the gene matches. The CDR3 loop reads CASSLSGTSDEQYF. The CDR3, as DNA: TGTGCCAGCAGCTTATCGGGGACTAGCGACGAGCAGTACTTC.

This clone has a single count. V usage is TRBV6-1 and J usage is TRBJ1-5, with a possible D match to TRBD1 (5 bases). The V gene lost 3 bases and the J gene lost 9 bases, with 18 bases spanning the gap. CDR3 length: 15 amino acids. CDR1 and CDR2 (germline): MNHNS, SASEGT. CDR3 sequence (DNA): TGTGCCAGCAGTGACGAAGGGGTCGGAAACGGGCCCCAGCATTTT. This encodes CASSDEGVGNGPQHF.

The rearrangement links TRBV6-5 to TRBJ2-2, with 9 bases matching TRBD1. From germline, CDR1 is MNHEY and CDR2 SVGAGI. After removal of 6 bases from V and 6 bases from J, the junction contained 8 bases not matched to a gene. This CDR3 has 15 amino acids. The CDR3 protein is CASRQQGATAGELFF. CDR3 in DNA: TGTGCCAGCAGACAACAGGGGGCGACGGCCGGGGAGCTGTTTTTT.

CDR3 in amino acids: CATQGGKPPWGYTF. As DNA, the CDR3 is TGTGCCACACAGGGGGGAAAACCTCCATGGGGCTACACCTTC. The V and J genes are TRBV28 and TRBJ1-2; TRBD1 matches at 8 bases. The J segment lost 8 bases and the V segment lost 10 bases, leaving 15 bases of the junction unmatched. CDR3 size: 14 residues. Germline V gives CDR1 MDHEN, CDR2 SYDVKM.

This chain connects TRBV5-1 to TRBJ2-1, with no clear D. V lost 0 bases and J lost 0, with 10 bases in between. Germline V CDR1 and CDR2: SGHRS, YFSETQ. CDR3 length: 16 amino acids. CDR3 amino acids: CASSLGSSSSYNEQFF. The CDR3 DNA is TGCGCCAGCAGCTTGGGAAGTTCCAGCTCCTACAATGAGCAGTTCTTC.

The table lists this clone with a few counts. The gene calls are TRBV7-8 and TRBJ2-7, with D perhaps TRBD1 (5 bases). This CDR3 is 14 amino acids long. V lost 1 base and J lost 1, with 8 bases in between. CDR1 is SGHVS, CDR2 FQNEAQ, per germline. Here the CDR3 DNA reads TGTGCCAGCAGCTTAGTCCAGGGATCCTACGAGCAGTACTTC. Translated, it gives CASSLVQGSYEQYF.

The chain carries TRBV5-6 and TRBJ2-7; maybe TRBD2 (7 bases). Germline V lookup: CDR1 SGHDT, CDR2 YYEEEE. V lost 0 bases, J lost 6 bases, and 10 bases lay in between. The CDR3 runs 13 residues. The CDR3 sequence is CASSLVRGGEQYF. The CDR3 DNA reads TGTGCCAGCAGCTTGGTTAGGGGGGGCGAGCAGTACTTC.

The rearrangement links TRBV27 to TRBJ1-2, with 8 bases lining up with TRBD1. V shed 5 bases and J 7 bases; nucleotides not matched to a gene: 12. The CDR3 consists of 15 residues. Per germline, CDR1 MNHEY and CDR2 SMNVEV (reference sequence). The CDR3: CASSPRGRGLGGYTF. Here the CDR3 DNA reads TGTGCCAGCAGTCCCCGGGGCAGGGGGCTTGGTGGCTACACCTTC.

The rearrangement joins TRBV28 to TRBJ1-4; D is undetermined. The length of the CDR3 is 14 residues. Trimming took off 1 base at V and 8 bases at J, with 11 bases between the two ends. CDR1 and CDR2 (germline): MDHEN, SYDVKM. The CDR3 nucleotides read TGTGCCAGCAGTTTATCTGGGTCGGGGGAAAAACTGTTTTTT. Its protein product is CASSLSGSGEKLFF.

The V gene is TRBV6-5, the J gene TRBJ1-1; 8 nucleotides align to TRBD1. In germline, CDR1 is MNHEY, CDR2 SVGAGI. V shed 7 bases and J 1 base; nucleotides not matched to a gene: 8. This CDR3 region has 15 residues. In DNA, the CDR3 is TGTGCCAGCACAGACAGGGGACGGGGGAACACTGAAGCTTTCTTT. Protein product: CASTDRGRGNTEAFF.

This clone was detected once. This chain links TRBV7-9 with TRBJ1-4, with TRBD1 matching 12 bases. The CDR3 length is 17 residues. V lost 5 bases, J lost 3 bases, and 7 bases stayed unmatched. Per germline, CDR1 SEHNR and CDR2 FQNEAQ (reference sequence). The CDR3 reads CASSVPGQGAPNEKLFF. The CDR3, as DNA: TGTGCCAGCAGCGTCCCGGGACAGGGGGCCCCTAATGAAAAACTGTTTTTT.

The chain recombines TRBV6-1 with TRBJ1-2, with D possibly matching TRBD1 (6 bases). The V end lost 6 bases, the J end lost 14 bases, and 16 bases lay between the germline ends. CDR1 is MNHNS and CDR2 is SASEGT in the germline V gene. The CDR3 is 11 amino acids. The CDR3 region has the DNA TGTGCCAGCAGCCCCGACAGGCTTAGGACCTTC. This gives the protein CASSPDRLRTF.

The V gene is TRBV28, the J gene TRBJ2-7; maybe TRBD2 (6 bases). This CDR3 region has 14 residues. Germline V gene data show CDR1 as MDHEN and CDR2 as SYDVKM. V shed 2 bases and J shed 3 bases, with 11 bases lying between them. The CDR3 loop reads CASSLAGRIYEQYF. DNA for the CDR3: TGTGCCAGCAGTTTAGCCGGGAGAATCTACGAGCAGTACTTC. Variable domain in full (rest from reference TRBV28 and TRBJ2-7): DVKVTQSSRYLVKRTGEKVFLECVQDMDHENMFWYRQDPGLGLRLIYFSYDVKMKEKGDIPEGYSVSREKKERFSLILESASTNQTSMYLCASSLAGRIYEQYFGPGTRLTVT.

The V and J genes are TRBV9 and TRBJ2-5, with D possibly being TRBD2 (6 bases). Trimming stripped 0 bases from V and 7 bases from J, with 13 bases between. The CDR3 runs to 14 residues. Germline V gives CDR1 SGDLS, CDR2 YYNGEE. Here the CDR3 reads CASSVALMGGTQYF. For the CDR3, the DNA is TGTGCCAGCAGCGTAGCCTTGATGGGGGGGACCCAGTACTTC. Combining the CDR3 with reference TRBV9 and TRBJ2-5 gives the whole variable domain DSGVTQTPKHLITATGQRVTLRCSPRSGDLSVYWYQQSLDQGLQFLIQYYNGEERAKGNILERFSAQQFPDLHSELNLSSLELGDSALYFCASSVALMGGTQYFGPGTRLLVL.

The chain joins TRBV13 to TRBJ2-5, with D hard to call. The V end lost 5 bases, the J end lost 0 bases, and 4 bases lay between the germline ends. From germline, CDR1 is PRHDT and CDR2 FYEKMQ (reference sequence). The CDR3 consists of 12 residues. CDR3: CASSRYQETQYF. The CDR3 nucleotides are TGTGCCAGCAGCCGGTACCAAGAGACCCAGTACTTC.

The rearrangement joins TRBV7-3 to TRBJ2-3, with 12 positions matching TRBD2. This CDR3 comprises 17 residues. Unmatched junction bases numbered 8, after V lost 1 base and J lost 6 bases. Germline-derived CDR1 and CDR2 are SGHTA and FQGTGA. DNA for the CDR3: TGTGCCAGCAGCTTAAACCCGGGACTAGCGGGTTCGGATACGCAGTATTTT. Residues: CASSLNPGLAGSDTQYF.

The V gene is TRBV11-2, the J gene TRBJ2-1, with 10 bases lining up with TRBD2. The CDR3 consists of 16 residues. Germline assignment: CDR1 SGHAT and CDR2 FQNNGV. Trimming cost V 3 bases and J 9 bases; bases outside gene matches: 11. This CDR3 is CASSFVAGGQVGEQFF. In nucleotides, the CDR3 is TGTGCCAGCAGCTTCGTAGCGGGAGGCCAAGTCGGTGAGCAGTTCTTC.

The V gene is TRBV6-5, the J gene TRBJ2-3; 9 positions match TRBD2. The CDR3 totals 16 residues. V was clipped by 1 base and J by 2 bases; unmatched bases: 4. Germline-derived CDR1 and CDR2 are MNHEY and SVGAGI. The DNA for the CDR3 is TGTGCCAGCAGTTACTGGCTAGCGGGACCCACAGATACGCAGTATTTT. Its protein is CASSYWLAGPTDTQYF.

The chain recombines TRBV6-1 with TRBJ2-5, with D possibly being TRBD2 (7 bases). CDR3 length: 16 residues. V was trimmed by 2 bases and J by 1 base, leaving 14 bases between them. In germline, CDR1 is MNHNS, CDR2 SASEGT. CDR3 in amino acids: CASSERLAGAQETQYF. Here the CDR3 DNA reads TGTGCCAGCAGTGAACGGCTCGCGGGGGCCCAAGAGACCCAGTACTTC.

The rearrangement uses TRBV10-3 and TRBJ2-7; D is possibly TRBD1 (5 bases). The CDR3 sequence is 17 residues long. V was clipped by 5 bases and J by 4 bases, with 24 bases between them. Germline CDR1 is ENHRY and CDR2 is SYGVKD. In DNA, the CDR3 is TGTGCCATCAGTTCCCAAGTAGGGGAAGGAGCCTTTTACGAGCAGTACTTC. Residues: CAISSQVGEGAFYEQYF.

The chain uses TRBV18 and TRBJ2-4, with D perhaps matching TRBD1 (6 bases). V was clipped by 0 bases and J by 9 bases, with 9 bases between them. CDR3 length: 13 amino acids. Germline V gene data show CDR1 as KGHSH and CDR2 as LQKENI. CDR3: CASSPPTGSIQYF. The CDR3 DNA follows: TGTGCCAGCTCACCACCGACAGGATCCATTCAGTACTTC.

V is TRBV21-1 and J is TRBJ1-2; the tabulated D call, TRBD1, remains unverified against the DNA. TRBV21-1 corresponds to a pseudogene. The length of the CDR3 is 18 residues. The CDR3 DNA is TGTGCCAGCAGCAGACCGGGCGGACAGGACCCCCTTGGCTATGGCTACACCTTC. Its translation: CASSRPGGQDPLGYGYTF.

This clone was picked up one time. V gene TRBV11-2 combines with J gene TRBJ2-7, with D unresolved. The CDR3 has 13 residues. Germline CDR1 reads SGHAT; CDR2 reads FQNNGV. With 3 bases removed from V and 2 bases from J, the gap between germline ends came to 8 bases. The CDR3 nucleotides are TGTGCCAGCAGCTTTAACCGCGCCTACGAGCAGTACTTC. Protein product: CASSFNRAYEQYF.